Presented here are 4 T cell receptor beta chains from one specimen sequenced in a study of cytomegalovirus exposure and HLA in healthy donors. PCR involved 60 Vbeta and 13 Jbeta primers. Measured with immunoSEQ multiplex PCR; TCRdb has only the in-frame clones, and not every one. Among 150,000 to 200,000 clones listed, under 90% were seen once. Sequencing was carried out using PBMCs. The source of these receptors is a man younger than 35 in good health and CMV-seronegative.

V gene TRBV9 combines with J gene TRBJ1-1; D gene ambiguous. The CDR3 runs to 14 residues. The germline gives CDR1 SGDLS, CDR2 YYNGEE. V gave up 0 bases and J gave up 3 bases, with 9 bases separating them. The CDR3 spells CASSVVEGDTEAFF. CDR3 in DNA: TGTGCCAGCAGCGTAGTGGAGGGCGACACTGAAGCTTTCTTT. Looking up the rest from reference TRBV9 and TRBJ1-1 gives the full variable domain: DSGVTQTPKHLITATGQRVTLRCSPRSGDLSVYWYQQSLDQGLQFLIQYYNGEERAKGNILERFSAQQFPDLHSELNLSSLELGDSALYFCASSVVEGDTEAFFGQGTRLTVV.

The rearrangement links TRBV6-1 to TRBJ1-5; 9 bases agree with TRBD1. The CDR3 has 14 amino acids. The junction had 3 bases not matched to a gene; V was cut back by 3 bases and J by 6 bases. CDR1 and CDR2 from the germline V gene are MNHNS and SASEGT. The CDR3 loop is CASSDRQGGQPQHF. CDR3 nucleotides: TGTGCCAGCAGTGATCGACAGGGGGGTCAGCCCCAGCATTTT.

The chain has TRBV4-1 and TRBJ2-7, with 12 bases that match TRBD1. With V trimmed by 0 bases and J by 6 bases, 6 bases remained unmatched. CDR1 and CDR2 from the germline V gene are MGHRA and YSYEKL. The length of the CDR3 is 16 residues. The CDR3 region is CASSQDLGTGGFEQYF. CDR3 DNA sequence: TGCGCCAGCAGCCAAGATTTGGGGACAGGGGGCTTCGAGCAGTACTTC.

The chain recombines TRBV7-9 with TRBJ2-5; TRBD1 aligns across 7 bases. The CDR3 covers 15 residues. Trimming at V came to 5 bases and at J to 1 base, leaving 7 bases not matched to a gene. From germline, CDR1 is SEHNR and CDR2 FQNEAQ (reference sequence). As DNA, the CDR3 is TGTGCCAGCAGCCCCCGGGACAGAGTCCAAGAGACCCAGTACTTC. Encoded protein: CASSPRDRVQETQYF.